Following are 24 T cell receptor beta chains from one sample sequenced in a study of blood T cell repertoires in COVID-19. Assay used: immunoSEQ multiplex PCR; TCRdb lists only in-frame clones, some missing. The data show 350,000 or so clones, about 91% seen once. Sequenced: peripheral blood. Every receptor here comes from a woman between 25 and 40 years old with COVID-19, enrolled during active disease.

The chain links TRBV5-8 to TRBJ1-2; 7 nucleotides line up with TRBD1. From germline, CDR1 is SGHTS and CDR2 YDEGEE. The CDR3 spans 16 residues. Trimming took 0 bases from V and 4 from J; bases not matched to a gene: 9. CDR3 residues: CASSLASSAGGYGYTF. DNA of the CDR3: TGTGCCAGCAGCTTGGCCTCATCGGCAGGGGGCTATGGCTACACCTTC.

The rearrangement uses TRBV5-4 and TRBJ2-3, with 12 bases that match TRBD2. The CDR3 extends over 16 amino acids. Trimming at V came to 1 base and at J to 4 bases, leaving 4 bases not matched to a gene. Germline V gives CDR1 SGHNT, CDR2 YYREEE (reference sequence). CDR3 sequence reads: CASSLKLAGGADTQYF. The DNA for the CDR3 is TGTGCCAGCAGCTTGAAACTAGCGGGGGGTGCAGATACGCAGTATTTT.

The J gene is TRBJ1-2, the V gene TRBV2, with D unresolved. V lost 8 bases to trimming and J lost 8 bases, with 15 bases between them. Germline CDR1 reads SNHLY; CDR2 reads FYNNEI. The CDR3 covers 12 residues. The CDR3 region has the DNA TGTGCCAGCCGGGATTCGGGTAGGGGCTACACCTTC. This gives the protein CASRDSGRGYTF.

The V call is TRBV4-1, the J call TRBJ2-3; the match to TRBD2 covers 8 bases. This CDR3 is 19 amino acids long. The V gene end was trimmed by 0 bases and the J gene end by 0 bases; junction bases not matched to a gene: 11. Germline V gene sequence: CDR1 MGHRA, CDR2 YSYEKL. The CDR3 coding sequence is TGCGCCAGCAGCCAAGAACCCTCCTCGGCGGGGGGCAGCACAGATACGCAGTATTTT. Translating it yields CASSQEPSSAGGSTDTQYF.

The V and J genes are TRBV11-3 and TRBJ2-4; 8 bases are shared with TRBD2. CDR3 length equals 16 residues. Per germline, CDR1 SGHNT and CDR2 YENEEA. J lost 5 bases, V lost 4 bases, and 10 bases had no gene match. CDR3 residues: CASSSDRTSLENIQYF. For the CDR3, the DNA is TGTGCCAGCAGCTCCGATCGGACTAGCCTGGAAAACATTCAGTACTTC.

V gene TRBV5-1 combines with J gene TRBJ1-5; the match to TRBD1 covers 9 bases. CDR3 size: 14 residues. Germline-derived CDR1 and CDR2 are SGHRS and YFSETQ. Losses at the gene ends were 4 bases for V and 6 bases for J; bases not matched to a gene: 5. The CDR3 reads CASSETGGAQPQHF. The CDR3 DNA follows: TGCGCCAGCAGCGAGACAGGGGGTGCTCAGCCCCAGCATTTT.

This chain links TRBV29-1 with TRBJ2-3; 9 bases map to TRBD1. The CDR3 spans 15 residues. In germline, CDR1 is SQVTM, CDR2 ANQGSEA. V gave up 3 bases and J gave up 4 bases; unmatched junction bases: 8. CDR3 nucleotides: TGCAGCGTTGATCGGGGGGACAGGGTCGCAGATACGCAGTATTTT. This gives the protein CSVDRGDRVADTQYF.

The rearrangement links TRBV24-1 to TRBJ2-3; weak D call: TRBD1 (7 bases). CDR1 and CDR2 from the germline V gene are KGHDR and SFDVKD. Trimming removed 3 bases from V and 4 bases from J, with 10 bases in between. This CDR3 contains 14 residues. The CDR3, as DNA: TGTGCCACCAGTGATCAGGGGGGTCCAGATACGCAGTATTTT. This translates into CATSDQGGPDTQYF.

The CDR3 spells CASSSHVGRNTGELFF. Here the CDR3 DNA reads TGTGCCAGCAGCTCACATGTCGGGAGGAACACCGGGGAGCTGTTTTTT. The V gene is TRBV7-8, the J gene TRBJ2-2; possible D gene TRBD2, 6 bases. There are 16 residues in the CDR3. Trimming stripped 4 bases from V and 1 base from J, with 13 bases between. The germline V gene encodes CDR1 SGHVS and CDR2 FQNEAQ.

The chain uses TRBV20-1 and TRBJ1-5; no definite D call. V was clipped by 3 bases and J by 2 bases, with 11 bases between them. The germline V gene has CDR1 DFQATT and CDR2 SNEGSKA (reference sequence). The CDR3 runs 14 residues. CDR3 protein: CSASRAGGNQPQHF. DNA for the CDR3: TGCAGTGCTAGTAGGGCGGGTGGCAATCAGCCCCAGCATTTT.

The chain carries TRBV19 and TRBJ2-1, with 13 bases lining up with TRBD2. V lost 6 bases and J lost 6; bases outside the gene matches: 14. This CDR3 comprises 18 residues. Germline lookup yields CDR1 LNHDA and CDR2 SQIVND (reference sequence). The CDR3 DNA is TGTGCCAGTAGAAGACCCGGGACTAGCGGGGCGTACAGCAATGAGCAGTTCTTC. This encodes CASRRPGTSGAYSNEQFF. Based on the CDR3 plus reference TRBV19 and TRBJ2-1, the full variable domain is DGGITQSPKYLFRKEGQNVTLSCEQNLNHDAMYWYRQDPGQGLRLIYYSQIVNDFQKGDIAEGYSVSREKKESFPLTVTSAQKNPTAFYLCASRRPGTSGAYSNEQFFGPGTRLTVL.

This chain connects TRBV28 to TRBJ2-7; the match to TRBD1 covers 10 bases. Looked up from germline, CDR1 is MDHEN and CDR2 is SYDVKM. V was clipped by 3 bases and J by 5 bases; unmatched bases: 1. This CDR3 has 13 amino acids. The CDR3 DNA follows: TGTGCCAGCAGTTTGGGGACAGGGGACGAGCAGTACGTC. Encoded protein: CASSLGTGDEQYV.

The V and J genes are TRBV14 and TRBJ2-1, with 7 bases fitting TRBD1. The CDR3 spans 15 residues. Germline V gene data show CDR1 as SGHDN and CDR2 as FVKESK. Losses at the gene ends were 5 bases for V and 0 bases for J; bases not matched to a gene: 4. The CDR3 here is CASSIQGSSYNEQFF. CDR3 coding DNA: TGTGCCAGCAGCATACAGGGGAGCTCCTACAATGAGCAGTTCTTC.

The chain employs TRBV7-9 and TRBJ1-1; 9 bases are shared with TRBD1. Trimming removed 5 bases from V and 5 bases from J; junction bases left unmatched: 18. The germline V gene has CDR1 SEHNR and CDR2 FQNEAQ (reference sequence). This CDR3 region has 18 residues. CDR3 in DNA: TGTGCCAGCAGCGCCACTTTACACAGGGGGCGCGGGTGGACTGAAGCTTTCTTT. Amino acids: CASSATLHRGRGWTEAFF.

V is TRBV5-4 and J is TRBJ2-5; 9 positions agree with TRBD1. This CDR3 contains 14 residues. CDR1 is SGHNT, CDR2 YYREEE, per germline (reference sequence). V was pared by 0 bases and J by 6 bases, with 3 bases of the junction left unmatched. The CDR3 region has the DNA TGTGCCAGCAGCTTGGGCGGGACAGGGAAGACCCAGTACTTC. This encodes CASSLGGTGKTQYF.

The rearrangement joins TRBV2 to TRBJ1-2; the D gene is possibly TRBD1 (5 bases). V was pared by 5 bases and J by 4 bases, with 14 bases between. Germline lookup yields CDR1 SNHLY and CDR2 FYNNEI. The CDR3 is 14 amino acids. CDR3 amino acids: CASSTGLNFYGYTF. The DNA of the CDR3 is TGTGCCAGCAGTACGGGACTGAATTTCTATGGCTACACCTTC.

This chain joins TRBV28 and TRBJ1-2; 9 bases agree with TRBD1. The CDR3 is made up of 14 amino acids. Per the germline V gene, CDR1 is MDHEN and CDR2 is SYDVKM. Germline trimming cut 4 bases from V and 3 bases from J; bases unmatched to any gene: 3. CDR3 sequence reads: CASSSTGGDYGYTF. In DNA form, the CDR3 reads TGTGCCAGCAGTTCCACAGGGGGCGACTATGGCTACACCTTC.

CDR3: CASSQGGFGTGNSPLHF. The CDR3 nucleotides are TGCGCCAGCAGCCAAGGCGGGTTTGGGACAGGCAATTCACCCCTCCACTTT. The chain has TRBV4-1 and TRBJ1-6; 8 nucleotides agree with TRBD1. Germline V lookup: CDR1 MGHRA, CDR2 YSYEKL. Losses at the gene ends were 1 base for V and 7 bases for J; bases not matched to a gene: 9. This CDR3 is built from 17 residues.

The chain links TRBV11-2 to TRBJ2-1; TRBD2 matches 14 bases. After removal of 3 bases from V and 7 bases from J, the junction contained 2 bases not matched to a gene. Germline-derived CDR1 and CDR2 are SGHAT and FQNNGV. The CDR3 covers 15 residues. The CDR3 reads CASSLTSGGENEQFF. The CDR3 DNA reads as TGTGCCAGCAGCTTGACTAGCGGGGGGGAGAATGAGCAGTTCTTC.

V and J are TRBV4-1 and TRBJ1-2; TRBD1 matches at 7 bases. CDR1 and CDR2 (germline): MGHRA, YSYEKL. Unmatched junction bases numbered 2, after V lost 1 base and J lost 3 bases. The CDR3 is 14 amino acids. The CDR3 DNA follows: TGCGCCAGCAGCCAAGGTGACAGGGACTATGGCTACACCTTC. It specifies CASSQGDRDYGYTF.

This chain links TRBV7-2 with TRBJ1-6; 8 nucleotides match TRBD1. Per the germline V gene, CDR1 is SGHTA and CDR2 is FQGNSA. V shed 5 bases and J 5 bases; nucleotides not matched to a gene: 5. This CDR3 contains 15 residues. CDR3 residues: CASSPRQGNNSPLHF. DNA for the CDR3: TGTGCCAGCAGCCCGCGACAGGGGAATAATTCACCCCTCCACTTT.

The chain carries TRBV28 and TRBJ1-1; no clear D. This CDR3 contains 13 residues. The V and J ends lost 3 bases and 4 bases respectively, with 9 bases between them. Germline CDR1 is MDHEN and CDR2 is SYDVKM. The DNA for the CDR3 is TGTGCCAGCAGTTTTCCGGAGGGCACTGAAGCTTTCTTT. Amino acids: CASSFPEGTEAFF.

Concerning this clone itself: Other DNA sequences in this specimen translate into the identical CDR3. The chain links TRBV6-5 to TRBJ1-4; D remains ambiguous. V was cut by 2 bases and J by 2 bases, with 9 bases left in between. The CDR3 is 15 amino acids. The germline V gene has CDR1 MNHEY and CDR2 SVGAGI. CDR3 in amino acids: CASSYTTGTNEKLFF. The DNA of the CDR3 is TGTGCCAGCAGTTACACAACCGGGACTAATGAAAAACTGTTTTTT.

V gene TRBV14 combines with J gene TRBJ1-1; the match to TRBD1 covers 9 bases. This CDR3 has 13 residues. Germline V lookup: CDR1 SGHDN, CDR2 FVKESK. The trim removed 6 bases at V and 6 bases at J, leaving 5 bases unmatched. Written as DNA, the CDR3 is TGTGCCAGCAGGCTACAGGGGGCGGCTGAAGCTTTCTTT. It yields the protein CASRLQGAAEAFF.